The entry below describes one T cell receptor (beta chain). The antigen remains unidentified. A much larger clone differs from this one at a single base, so this may be a read error. The CDR3 does not end in the conserved phenylalanine or tryptophan, so this is likely a read error. J lost 6 bases, V lost 1 base, and 4 bases had no gene match. Germline loops: CDR1 DFQATT, CDR2 SNEGSKA (reference sequence). This CDR3 comprises 13 residues. With iRepertoire HTBI primers and Arm-PCR of CDR3 regions, TCR beta libraries were built. TCRdb itself ran the multiplex PCR reads through MiXCR, one entry per CDR3 protein. The sample carries roughly 700,000 distinct CDR3 sequences, 25% to 35% recorded once. The sample is drawn from a study of regulatory T cells in long-lasting Graves disease. Turning to the study itself: Persistent Graves' disease meant over 5 years of antithyroid drugs with positive TSH receptor antibodies. Study-level points and caveats: TRBV28, TRBJ1-2 and TRBJ2-5 emerged as the favored segments in persistent disease.

Time point meaning: persistent/refractory GD, antithyroid drugs over 5 years with positive TRAb. PBMCs were the source of the RNA used for TCR sequencing. The sequencing here drew on peripheral blood mononuclear cells (PBMCs), taken when the disease was refractory, from a patient treated with antithyroid drugs. The clonotype comes from a female donor with Graves disease. The chain employs TRBV20-1 and TRBJ1-2; 8 bases fit TRBD1. The CDR3 sequence: CSARVRTGHGYTV. The CDR3 coding sequence is TGCAGTGCTAGAGTTAGGACAGGGCATGGCTACACCGTC.